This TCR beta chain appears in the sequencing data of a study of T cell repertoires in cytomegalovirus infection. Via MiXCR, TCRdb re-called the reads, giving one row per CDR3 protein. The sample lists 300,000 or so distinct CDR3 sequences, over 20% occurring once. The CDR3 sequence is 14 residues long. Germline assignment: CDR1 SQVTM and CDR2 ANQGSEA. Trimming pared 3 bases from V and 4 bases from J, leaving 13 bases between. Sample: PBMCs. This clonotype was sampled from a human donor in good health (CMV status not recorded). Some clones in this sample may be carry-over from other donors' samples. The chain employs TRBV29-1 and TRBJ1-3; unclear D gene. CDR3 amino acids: CSVDKPGAGNTIYF. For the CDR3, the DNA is TGCAGCGTTGACAAGCCGGGCGCGGGAAACACCATATATTTT.